The clone carrying this T cell receptor (beta chain) was observed a few times. As yet, its antigen is unknown. These data come from a study of identical twins. This CDR3 region has 17 residues. Trimming took 3 bases from V and 3 from J; bases not matched to a gene: 3. Looked up from germline, CDR1 is LGHNA and CDR2 is YNFKEQ. Study-wide points: Excess sharing by twins proved weaker in beta out-of-frame sequences.

A universal primer binding site was introduced by template switching. The final cDNA contained unique molecular identifiers. TCRdb independently ran MiXCR on the 5' RACE reads; one entry per CDR3 protein. The sample has roughly 630,000 distinct CDR3 sequences; less than 9% are singletons. These data were also filed under a second study, of yellow fever vaccine responses in identical twins.

The sequence derives from a woman under 30 in good health. Sequenced: PBMCs. This rearrangement joins TRBV4-2 to TRBJ2-3, with 16 bases aligning to TRBD2. CDR3 nucleotide sequence: TGTGCCAGCAGCCAGGGACTAGCGGGAGGGTTGACAGATACGCAGTATTTT. It codes for CASSQGLAGGLTDTQYF.